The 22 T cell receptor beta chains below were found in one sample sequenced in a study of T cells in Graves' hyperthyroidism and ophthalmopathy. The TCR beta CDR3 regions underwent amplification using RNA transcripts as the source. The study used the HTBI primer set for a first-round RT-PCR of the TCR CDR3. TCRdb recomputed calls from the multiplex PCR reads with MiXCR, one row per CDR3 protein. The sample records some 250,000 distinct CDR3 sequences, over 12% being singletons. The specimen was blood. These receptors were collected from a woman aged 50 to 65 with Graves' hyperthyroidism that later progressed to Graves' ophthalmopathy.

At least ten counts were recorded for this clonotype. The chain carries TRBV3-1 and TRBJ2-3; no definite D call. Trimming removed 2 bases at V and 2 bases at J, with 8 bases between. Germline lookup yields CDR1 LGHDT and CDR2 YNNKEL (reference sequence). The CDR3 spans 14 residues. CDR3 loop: CASSQQEYTDTQYF. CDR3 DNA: TGTGCCAGCAGCCAACAGGAGTACACAGATACGCAGTATTTT.

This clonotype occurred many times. The CDR3 nucleotides are TGTGCCAGCAGAAAATACAGGACTGGTCAGCCCCAGCATTTT. It yields the protein CASRKYRTGQPQHF. J is TRBJ1-5 and V is TRBV28; possible D gene TRBD1, 5 bases. Germline V gene sequence: CDR1 MDHEN, CDR2 SYDVKM. CDR3 length equals 14 residues. The V gene lost 6 bases and the J gene lost 6 bases, with 15 bases spanning the gap. The whole variable domain, remainder taken from reference TRBV28 and TRBJ1-5, is DVKVTQSSRYLVKRTGEKVFLECVQDMDHENMFWYRQDPGLGLRLIYFSYDVKMKEKGDIPEGYSVSREKKERFSLILESASTNQTSMYLCASRKYRTGQPQHFGDGTRLSIL.

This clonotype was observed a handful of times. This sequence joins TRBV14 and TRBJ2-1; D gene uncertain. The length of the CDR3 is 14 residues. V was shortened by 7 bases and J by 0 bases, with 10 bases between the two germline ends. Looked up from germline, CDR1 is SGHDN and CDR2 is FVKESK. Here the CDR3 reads CASKASASYNEQFF. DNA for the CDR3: TGTGCCAGCAAGGCTAGTGCCTCCTACAATGAGCAGTTCTTC.

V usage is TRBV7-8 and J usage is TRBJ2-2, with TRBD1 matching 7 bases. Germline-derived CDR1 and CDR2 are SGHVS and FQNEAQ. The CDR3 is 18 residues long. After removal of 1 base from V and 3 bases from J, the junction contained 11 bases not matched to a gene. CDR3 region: CASSLEVVDRVYTGELFF. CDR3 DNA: TGTGCCAGCAGCTTAGAAGTAGTAGACAGGGTTTACACCGGGGAGCTGTTTTTT.

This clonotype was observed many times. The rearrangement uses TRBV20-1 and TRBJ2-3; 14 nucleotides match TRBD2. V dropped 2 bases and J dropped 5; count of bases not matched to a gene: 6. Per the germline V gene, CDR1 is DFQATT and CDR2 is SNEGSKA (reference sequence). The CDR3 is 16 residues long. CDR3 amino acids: CSARLWTSGGIDTQYF. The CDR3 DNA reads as TGCAGTGCTAGACTTTGGACTAGCGGGGGGATAGATACGCAGTATTTT.

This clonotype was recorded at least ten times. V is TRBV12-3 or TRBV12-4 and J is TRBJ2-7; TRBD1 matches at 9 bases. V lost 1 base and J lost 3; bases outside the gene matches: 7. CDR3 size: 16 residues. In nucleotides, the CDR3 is TGTGCCAGCAGTTTAGGGACAGGGGACCTGAGCTACGAGCAGTACTTC. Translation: CASSLGTGDLSYEQYF.

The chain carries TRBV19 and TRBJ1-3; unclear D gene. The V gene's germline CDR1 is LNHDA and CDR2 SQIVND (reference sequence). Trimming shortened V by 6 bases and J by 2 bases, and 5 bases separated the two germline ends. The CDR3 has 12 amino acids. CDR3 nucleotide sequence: TGTGCCAGTAGGCAAACTGGAAACACCATATATTTT. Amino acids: CASRQTGNTIYF. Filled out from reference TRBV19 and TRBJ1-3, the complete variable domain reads DGGITQSPKYLFRKEGQNVTLSCEQNLNHDAMYWYRQDPGQGLRLIYYSQIVNDFQKGDIAEGYSVSREKKESFPLTVTSAQKNPTAFYLCASRQTGNTIYFGEGSWLTVV.

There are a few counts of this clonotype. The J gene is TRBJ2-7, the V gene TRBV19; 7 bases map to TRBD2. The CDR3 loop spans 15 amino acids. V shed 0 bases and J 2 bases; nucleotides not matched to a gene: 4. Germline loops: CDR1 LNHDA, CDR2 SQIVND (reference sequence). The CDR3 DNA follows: TGTGCCAGTAGTATAGATCCTAGCGGAGCCTACGAGCAGTACTTC. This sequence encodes CASSIDPSGAYEQYF.

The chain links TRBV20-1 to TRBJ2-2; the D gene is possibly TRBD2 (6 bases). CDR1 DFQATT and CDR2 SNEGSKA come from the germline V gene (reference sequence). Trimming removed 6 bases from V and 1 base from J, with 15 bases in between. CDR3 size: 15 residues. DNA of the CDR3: TGCAGTGCGCAACTAGCCGGGGGGAACACCGGGGAGCTGTTTTTT. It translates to CSAQLAGGNTGELFF.

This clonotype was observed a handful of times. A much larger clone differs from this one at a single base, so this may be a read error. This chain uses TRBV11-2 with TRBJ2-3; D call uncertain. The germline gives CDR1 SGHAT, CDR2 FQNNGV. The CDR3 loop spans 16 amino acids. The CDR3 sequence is CASSLSGRLSTDMQYF. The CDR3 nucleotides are TGTGCCAGCAGCTTATCCGGTCGGCTTAGCACAGATATGCAGTATTTT.

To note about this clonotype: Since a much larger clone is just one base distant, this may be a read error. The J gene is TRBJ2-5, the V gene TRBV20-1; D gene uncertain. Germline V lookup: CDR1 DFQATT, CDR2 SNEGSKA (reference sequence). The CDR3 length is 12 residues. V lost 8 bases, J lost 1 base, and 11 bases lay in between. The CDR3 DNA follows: TGCAGTACCCGACTCGCCCAAGAGACCCAGTACTTC. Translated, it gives CSTRLAQETQYF.

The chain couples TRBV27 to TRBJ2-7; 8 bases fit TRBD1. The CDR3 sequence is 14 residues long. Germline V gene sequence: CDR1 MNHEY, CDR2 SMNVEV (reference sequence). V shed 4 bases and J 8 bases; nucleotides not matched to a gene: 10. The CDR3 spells CASSSRQGSHKQYF. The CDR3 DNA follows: TGTGCCAGCAGTTCGAGACAGGGGTCCCACAAGCAGTACTTC.

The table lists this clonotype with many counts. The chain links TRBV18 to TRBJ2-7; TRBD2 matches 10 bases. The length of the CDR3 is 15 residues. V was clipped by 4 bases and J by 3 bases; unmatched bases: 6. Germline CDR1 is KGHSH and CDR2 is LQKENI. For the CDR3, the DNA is TGTGCCAGCTCACGGGTAGCGGGAGGTGACTACGAGCAGTACTTC. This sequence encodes CASSRVAGGDYEQYF. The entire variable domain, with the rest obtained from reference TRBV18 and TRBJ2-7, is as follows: NAGVMQNPRHLVRRRGQEARLRCSPMKGHSHVYWYRQLPEEGLKFMVYLQKENIIDESGMPKERFSAEFPKEGPSILRIQQVVRGDSAAYFCASSRVAGGDYEQYFGPGTRLTVT.

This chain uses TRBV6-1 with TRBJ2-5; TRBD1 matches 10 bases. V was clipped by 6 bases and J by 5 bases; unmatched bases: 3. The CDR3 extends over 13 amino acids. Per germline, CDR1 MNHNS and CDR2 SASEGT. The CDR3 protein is CASRTGGFETQYF. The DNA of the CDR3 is TGTGCCAGCAGGACAGGGGGCTTTGAGACCCAGTACTTC.

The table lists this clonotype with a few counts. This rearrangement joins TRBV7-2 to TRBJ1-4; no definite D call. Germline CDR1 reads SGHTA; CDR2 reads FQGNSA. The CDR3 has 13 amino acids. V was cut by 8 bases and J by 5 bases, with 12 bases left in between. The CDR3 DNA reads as TGTGCCAGCTCCCGAAGAGACAATGAAAAACTGTTTTTT. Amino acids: CASSRRDNEKLFF.

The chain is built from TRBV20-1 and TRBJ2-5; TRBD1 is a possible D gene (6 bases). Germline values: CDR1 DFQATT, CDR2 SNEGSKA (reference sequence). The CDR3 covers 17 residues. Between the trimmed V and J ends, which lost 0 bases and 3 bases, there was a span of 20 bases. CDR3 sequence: CSARDDEGVGAKETQYF. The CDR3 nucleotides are TGCAGTGCTAGAGATGATGAGGGGGTAGGAGCGAAAGAGACCCAGTACTTC.

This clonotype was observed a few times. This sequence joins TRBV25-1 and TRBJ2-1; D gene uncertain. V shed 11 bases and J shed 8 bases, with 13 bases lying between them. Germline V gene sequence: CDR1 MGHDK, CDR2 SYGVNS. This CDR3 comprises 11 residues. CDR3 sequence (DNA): TGTGCCGCCATGTACGTTGATGAGCAGTTCTTC. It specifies CAAMYVDEQFF.

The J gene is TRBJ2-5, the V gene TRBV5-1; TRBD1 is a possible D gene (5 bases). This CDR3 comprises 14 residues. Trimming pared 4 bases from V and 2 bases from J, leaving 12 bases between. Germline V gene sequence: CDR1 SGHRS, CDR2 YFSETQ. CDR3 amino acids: CASSVVTDQETQYF. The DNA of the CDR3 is TGCGCCAGCAGCGTCGTGACAGATCAAGAGACCCAGTACTTC.

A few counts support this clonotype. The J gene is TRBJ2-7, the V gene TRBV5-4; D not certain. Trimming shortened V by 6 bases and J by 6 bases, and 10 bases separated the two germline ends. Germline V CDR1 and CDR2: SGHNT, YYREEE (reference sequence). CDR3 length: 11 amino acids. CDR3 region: CASNFPGEQYF. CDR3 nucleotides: TGTGCCAGCAATTTTCCGGGCGAGCAGTACTTC.

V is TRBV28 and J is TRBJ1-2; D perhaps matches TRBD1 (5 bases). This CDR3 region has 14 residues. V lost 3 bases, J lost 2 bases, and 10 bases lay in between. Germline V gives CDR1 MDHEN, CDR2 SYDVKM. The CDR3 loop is CASSFLKGNYGYTF. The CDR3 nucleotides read TGTGCCAGCAGTTTTTTGAAGGGGAACTATGGCTACACCTTC.

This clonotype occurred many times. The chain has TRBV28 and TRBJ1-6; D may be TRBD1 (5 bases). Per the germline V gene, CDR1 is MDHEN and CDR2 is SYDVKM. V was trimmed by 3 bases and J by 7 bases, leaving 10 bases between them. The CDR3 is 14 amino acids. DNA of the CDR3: TGTGCCAGCAGTTTTCAGGGATACAATTCACCCCTCCACTTT. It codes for CASSFQGYNSPLHF.

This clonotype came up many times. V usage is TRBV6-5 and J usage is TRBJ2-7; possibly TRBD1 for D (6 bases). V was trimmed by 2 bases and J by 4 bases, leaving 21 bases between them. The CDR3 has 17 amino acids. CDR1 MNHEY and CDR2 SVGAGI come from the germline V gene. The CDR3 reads CASSYPPGVGPGYEQYF. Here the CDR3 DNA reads TGTGCCAGCAGTTACCCCCCAGGGGTGGGTCCCGGATACGAGCAGTACTTC.